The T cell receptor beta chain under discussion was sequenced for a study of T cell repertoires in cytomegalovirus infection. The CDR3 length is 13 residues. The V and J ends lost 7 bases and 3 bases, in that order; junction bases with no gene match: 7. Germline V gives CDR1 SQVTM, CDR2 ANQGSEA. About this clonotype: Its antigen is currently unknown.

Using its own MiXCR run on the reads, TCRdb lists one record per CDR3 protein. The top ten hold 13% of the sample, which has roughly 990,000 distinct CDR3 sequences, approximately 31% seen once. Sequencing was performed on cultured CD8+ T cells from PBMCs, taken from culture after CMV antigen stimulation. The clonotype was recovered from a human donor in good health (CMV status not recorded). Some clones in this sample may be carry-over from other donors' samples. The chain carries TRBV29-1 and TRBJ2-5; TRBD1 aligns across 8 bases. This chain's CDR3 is CSAFEDREETQYF. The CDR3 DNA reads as TGCAGCGCCTTTGAGGACAGGGAAGAGACCCAGTACTTC.